This TCR beta chain was retrieved from a study of T cell repertoires in cytomegalovirus infection (dated by TCRdb to between 2018 and 2020). Regarding the complete study: The peptide stimulations were aimed at well-studied HLA-B-restricted epitopes as well as recently identified HLA-C-restricted CMV epitopes, whose presentation resists viral immunomodulation. Because public TCR beta signatures pointed to carriage of CMV infection together with the matching HLA type, the HLA type of each donor mattered for the analysis.

The germline V and J ends show losses of 2 bases and 4 bases respectively, and no gene match explains 6 bases of the junction. From the cysteine through the phenylalanine, the CDR3 covers 15 amino acids. The retained sequence is limited to the CDR3, 45 bases, with the frame set at the first base. The treatment or condition label corresponds to: in vitro stimulation with specific CMV peptide epitopes to enrich CMV-specific T cells. The paper's findings and limits, for the study overall: The ex vivo response was dominated by HLA-C-restricted CMV-specific TCR beta clonotypes, and the single most frequent clonotype in two of eight donors was supplied by these HLA-C-restricted clonotypes. In both this cohort and an independent cohort of over 350 donors, the cumulative frequency of public TCR beta family members distinguished carriers of CMV infection plus the relevant HLA type.

A word on this clonotype: There is no known antigen for this receptor. Base quality data are lacking; no much larger clone is found one base away.

Sequencing instrument: Illumina HiSeq 1500. In TCRdb, the public reads were trimmed at Q25 with fastp and aligned with MiXCR, with productive beta chains retained. Entries that share a CDR3 protein sequence are merged under the most common genes and DNA. Within this sample are some 900,000 distinct CDR3 sequences, with about 31% of them counted one time only. The top ten constitute over 10% of the sample. The clonotype was recovered from a human donor in good health (CMV status not recorded). Some clones in this sample may be carry-over from other donors' samples. The input for sequencing was cultured CD8+ T cells from PBMCs, taken from culture after CMV antigen stimulation. The sequence links TRBV12-3 or TRBV12-4 to TRBJ1-1; 8 bases in between match TRBD1. The CDR3 in this case is CASSLSPTGATEAFF. The DNA reads as follows: TGTGCCAGCAGTTTAAGCCCGACAGGGGCCACTGAAGCTTTCTTT.